This T cell receptor (beta chain) was sequenced in a study of long-term antiretroviral therapy in people with HIV. General study findings and limits: The repertoire was dominated at all time points by clones expanded before ART.

The CDR3 sequence is 11 residues long. Trimming stripped 3 bases from V and 7 bases from J, with 7 bases between. Germline V gene data show CDR1 as SQVTM and CDR2 as ANQGSEA. Run at survey level, the immunoSEQ assay was version v3.0. Generated by immunoSEQ multiplex PCR, the TCRdb table keeps only in-frame clones and is missing some. This table has about 38,000 clones, around 75% appearing once. Concerning this clone: Its antigen is not known.

The sequencing used unsorted PBMCs, collected 1.5 years after starting antiretroviral therapy. The TCR was taken from a man younger than 35 with HIV. The chain uses TRBV29-1 and TRBJ2-1; possible D gene TRBD2, 6 bases. CDR3 sequence (DNA): TGCAGCGTTGATCGGGGGAATGAGCAGTTCTTC. Translating gives CSVDRGNEQFF.